The source of this TCR beta chain is a study of OX40 agonist ivuxolimab in advanced cancers. Study background: Antecedent anti-PD-1, anti-PD-L1 or anti-CTLA-4 therapy was permissible, with under 50% having received some. Study findings and constraints: By week 6 at 0.1 to 3.0 mg/kg, blood CD4+ and CD8+ T cells had expanded clonally.

Peripheral blood came from all dose cohorts at three timepoints. This clone was seen a few times. The antigen remains unidentified. TCRdb's table, derived via immunoSEQ multiplex PCR, lists solely in-frame clones and lacks some. The sample includes tens of thousands of clones, under 80% of them seen just once. The specimen was CD4+ or CD8+ T cells sorted from blood, collected in a trial of the OX40 agonist ivuxolimab. The receptor comes from an adult with an advanced solid tumor such as melanoma, head and neck, liver or kidney cancer.

The CDR3 nucleotides are TGTGCCAGCAGCCCCAAGACCTCCCGGCCGACCATGAACACTGAAGCTTTCTTT. Translated: CASSPKTSRPTMNTEAFF. The chain links TRBV5-5 to TRBJ1-1; unclear D gene. This CDR3 region has 18 residues. Germline V CDR1 and CDR2: SGHKS, YYEKEE (reference sequence). The V and J ends lost 4 bases and 0 bases respectively, with 22 bases between them.